Reported below is one TCR beta chain. Its antigen remains undetermined. It has no much larger one-base neighbor in the sample; base qualities were not kept. The sample is drawn from a study of shared clonotypes between healthy human individuals (dated by TCRdb to 2020 to 2022). Describing the broader study: A couple of women and a few men aged 18 to 49 years were included in the cohort. To estimate repertoire size and how much clonotype sharing occurs between individuals, the study deeply sequenced the blood TCR repertoires of several healthy adults. Leukapheresis yielded between about 0.94 and 9.5 billion PBMCs per donor. Libraries were prepared and TCR repertoires were sequenced by different laboratories using diverse techniques, in order to increase sequencing depth and limit assay-specific biases. Paper-wide results and their limitations: Because the study included only a small number of donors, the genetic and exposure-history diversity represented was limited. Pairwise subsampling led to the expectation that sequencing depth would affect the degree of clonotype sharing among donors. Sampling was limited to blood, and TCR repertoires in tissue likely differ from TCR repertoires in blood.

Using the deep immunoSEQ assay, TCR CDR3 regions were amplified from genomic DNA by multiplex PCR. Extracted genomic DNA from each cell subset was distributed evenly across all wells of several immunoSEQ 96-well plates, and each plate was treated as a replicate. For unsorted PBMC, 250 to 300 ng genomic DNA, equal to about 29,000 T cell genomes, was loaded into each replicate PCR. Unsorted PBMC genomic DNA was sequenced across ten immunoSEQ deep assay plates. The purified libraries were quantified using a Qubit 3.0 fluorometer, sized with a Bioanalyzer 2100, and then quantified again using the KAPA Library Quantification kit. Every immunoSEQ 96-well plate was sequenced on a dedicated single-read 150-cycle Illumina NextSeq 550 flow cell. The original methods were these. Because only junctional sequences without quality scores were contained in the immunoSEQ output, filtering matching that applied to full-length reads could not be performed. To assign V/J genes and CDR3, sequences were annotated using PyIR, a Python wrapper for IgBLAST v1.9, with IMGT germline references. Any read was removed if the V/J assignment was weak (E-value above 1e-6), the CDR3 was missing, or the read contained stop codons, out-of-frame junctions, or ambiguous translated residues. V3J clonotypes were defined as sequences sharing an identical inferred V gene, J gene, and CDR3 amino acid sequence. The percentage overlap between two repertoires was calculated by dividing the number of shared unique clonotypes by the size of the smaller repertoire. Repertoire richness was assessed with RTK rarefaction, the Chao1 estimator, and Recon v2.1 estimates of unobserved clonotypes. TCRdb took over this immuneACCESS table, retaining in-frame rearrangements with V and J assigned. Such tables are incomplete; in checked studies, under half of the missing clones stem from an unresolved V gene, and the remainder is unexplained. The D gene and trimming were derived from the DNA, and the V and J assignments and clone size from that table. Recorded for this sample are some 490,000 clones; about 78% of them occurred a single time. The biggest ten clones account for around 12% of the sample.

CDR1 SGHTA and CDR2 FQGNSA were looked up in the germline V gene. The V end loses 4 bases and the J end loses 6 bases, and a stretch of 15 bases separates them. Spanning cysteine to phenylalanine, the CDR3 consists of 14 amino acids. Here the CDR3 DNA is all that survives: 42 bases in frame from base 1. The donors were healthy, HIV-negative adults with no recently reported acute infections or vaccinations. Only Caucasian adults living in Nashville, Tennessee, USA were represented among the donors. For unsorted samples, some 90 million PBMCs were counted and genomic DNA was extracted with the QIAamp DNA Blood Mini kit. Blood was obtained by leukapheresis, after which PBMCs were separated by Ficoll-Histopaque density gradient centrifugation and cryopreserved in liquid nitrogen vapor phase.

The sequence derives from a woman between 35 and 50 years old in good health. Some clones in this sample may be carry-over from other donors' samples. The sequencing sample was made of PBMCs. Recombination connected TRBV7-2 to TRBJ1-2; the D gene is possibly TRBD1, with 6 bases matching. At the DNA level, the sequence is TGTGCCAGCAGCTCCACAGGGAATAGGGATGGCTACACCTTC. Translated, it gives CASSSTGNRDGYTF.